This T cell receptor (beta chain) was captured in a study of T cell clonality in common variable immunodeficiency. Study results and caveats: Reportedly, TCR beta sequences from common variable immunodeficiency showed fewer deletions and N-nucleotide insertions.

Method: immunoSEQ multiplex PCR; TCRdb's copy keeps in-frame clones and lacks some. The sample was found to contain 30,000 to 35,000 clones, and every one recurs. The V and J ends lost 5 bases and 0 bases respectively, with 15 bases between them. Looked up from germline, CDR1 is LNHDA and CDR2 is SQIVND (reference sequence). CDR3 length equals 16 residues. This clone was detected ten times or more. The antigen remains undetermined. The CDR3 is cut off 3 residues early in the read; its end comes from the germline J gene. Most patients and controls had Caucasian heritage. The gene calls are TRBV19 and TRBJ2-3, with D possibly matching TRBD2 (6 bases). This TCR derives from a human donor with common variable immunodeficiency. Sequenced material: peripheral blood mononuclear cells. The CDR3 protein is CASSPWTIGSTDTQYF. CDR3 DNA (partial): TGTGCCAGTAGTCCGTGGACTATCGGTAGCACAGATACG.